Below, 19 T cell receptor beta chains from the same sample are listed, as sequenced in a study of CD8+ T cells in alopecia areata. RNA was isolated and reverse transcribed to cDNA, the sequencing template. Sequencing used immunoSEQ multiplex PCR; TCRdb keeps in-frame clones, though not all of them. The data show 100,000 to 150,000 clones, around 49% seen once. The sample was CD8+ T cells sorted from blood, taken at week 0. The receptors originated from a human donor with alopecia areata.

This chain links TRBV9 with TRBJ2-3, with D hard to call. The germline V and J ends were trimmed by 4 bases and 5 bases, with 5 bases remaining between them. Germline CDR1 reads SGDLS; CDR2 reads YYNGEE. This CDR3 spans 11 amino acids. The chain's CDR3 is CASSRVDTQYF. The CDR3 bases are TGTGCCAGCAGCAGGGTAGATACGCAGTATTTT.

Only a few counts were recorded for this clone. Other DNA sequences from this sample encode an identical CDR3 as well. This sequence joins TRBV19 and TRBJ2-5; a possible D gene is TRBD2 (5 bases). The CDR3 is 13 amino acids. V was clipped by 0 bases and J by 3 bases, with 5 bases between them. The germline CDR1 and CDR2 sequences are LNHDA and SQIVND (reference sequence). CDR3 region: CASSIDGEETQYF. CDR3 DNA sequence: TGTGCCAGTAGTATAGACGGGGAAGAGACCCAGTACTTC.

The CDR3 loop reads CASSSQGATRSSPLHF. The CDR3 DNA follows: TGTGCCAGCAGTTCCCAAGGGGCCACTAGGAGTTCACCCCTCCACTTT. This chain joins TRBV27 and TRBJ1-6, with D perhaps matching TRBD1 (5 bases). CDR3 length: 16 amino acids. CDR1 and CDR2 from the germline V gene are MNHEY and SMNVEV (reference sequence). Trimming cost V 4 bases and J 9 bases, with 19 bases left between them.

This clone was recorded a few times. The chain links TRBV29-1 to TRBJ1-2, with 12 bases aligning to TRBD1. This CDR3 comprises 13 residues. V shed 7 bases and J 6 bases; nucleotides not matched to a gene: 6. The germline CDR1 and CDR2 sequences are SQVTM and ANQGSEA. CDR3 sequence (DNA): TGCAGCGCCACGGGACAGGGGGCAGATGGCTACACCTTC. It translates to CSATGQGADGYTF.

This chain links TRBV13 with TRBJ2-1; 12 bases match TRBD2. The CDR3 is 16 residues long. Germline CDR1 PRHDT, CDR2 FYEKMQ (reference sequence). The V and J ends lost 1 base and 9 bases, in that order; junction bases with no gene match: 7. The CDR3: CASSLDLAGGLSEQFF. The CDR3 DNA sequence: TGTGCCAGCAGCTTAGATCTAGCGGGGGGGCTCAGTGAGCAGTTCTTC.

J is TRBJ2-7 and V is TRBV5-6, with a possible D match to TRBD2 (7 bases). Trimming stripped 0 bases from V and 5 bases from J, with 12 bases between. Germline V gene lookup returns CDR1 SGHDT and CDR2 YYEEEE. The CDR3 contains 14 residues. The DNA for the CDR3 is TGTGCCAGCAGCTTGGCCGGCGGGGGCGACGAGCAGTACTTC. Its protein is CASSLAGGGDEQYF.

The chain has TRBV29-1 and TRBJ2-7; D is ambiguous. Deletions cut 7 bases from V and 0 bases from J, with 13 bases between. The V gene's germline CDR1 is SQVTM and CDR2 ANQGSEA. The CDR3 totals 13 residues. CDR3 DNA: TGCAGCGCAGAGGCGGTCAGCTCCTACGAGCAGTACTTC. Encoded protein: CSAEAVSSYEQYF.

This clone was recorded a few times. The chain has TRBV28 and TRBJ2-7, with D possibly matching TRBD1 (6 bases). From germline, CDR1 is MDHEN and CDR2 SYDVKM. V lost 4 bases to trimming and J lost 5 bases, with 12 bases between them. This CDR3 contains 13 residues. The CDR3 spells CASSWTGTNEQYF. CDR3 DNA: TGTGCCAGCAGTTGGACCGGGACAAACGAGCAGTACTTC.

The CDR3 spells CSVITGDEAFF. Written as DNA, the CDR3 is TGCAGCGTTATTACAGGGGATGAAGCTTTCTTT. The J gene is TRBJ1-1, the V gene TRBV29-1, with 7 nucleotides matching TRBD1. Germline CDR1 is SQVTM and CDR2 is ANQGSEA. V lost 5 bases and J lost 7; bases outside the gene matches: 4. This CDR3 contains 11 residues.

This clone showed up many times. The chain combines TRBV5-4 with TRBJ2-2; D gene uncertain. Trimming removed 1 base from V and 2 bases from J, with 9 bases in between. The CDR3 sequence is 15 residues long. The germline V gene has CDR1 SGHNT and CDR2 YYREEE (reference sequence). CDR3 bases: TGTGCCAGCAGCTTGAAATCCCGTAACACCGGGGAGCTGTTTTTT. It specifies CASSLKSRNTGELFF.

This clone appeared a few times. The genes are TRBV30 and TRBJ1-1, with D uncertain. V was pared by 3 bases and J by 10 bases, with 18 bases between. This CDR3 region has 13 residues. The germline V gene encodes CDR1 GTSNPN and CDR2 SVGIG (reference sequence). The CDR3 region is CAWSVDEGLSAFF. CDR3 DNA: TGTGCCTGGAGCGTGGATGAGGGTTTGTCAGCTTTCTTT.

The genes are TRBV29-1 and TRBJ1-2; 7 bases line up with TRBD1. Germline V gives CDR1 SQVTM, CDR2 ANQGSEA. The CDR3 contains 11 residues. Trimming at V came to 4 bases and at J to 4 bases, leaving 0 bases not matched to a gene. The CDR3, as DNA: TGCAGCGTTGCAGGGGGCTATGGCTACACCTTC. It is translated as CSVAGGYGYTF.

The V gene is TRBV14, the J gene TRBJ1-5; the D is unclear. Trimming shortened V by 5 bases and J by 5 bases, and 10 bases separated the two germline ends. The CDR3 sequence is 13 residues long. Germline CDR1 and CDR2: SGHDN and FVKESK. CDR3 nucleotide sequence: TGTGCCAGCAGCGCAAGTACGGATCAGCCCCAGCATTTT. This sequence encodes CASSASTDQPQHF.

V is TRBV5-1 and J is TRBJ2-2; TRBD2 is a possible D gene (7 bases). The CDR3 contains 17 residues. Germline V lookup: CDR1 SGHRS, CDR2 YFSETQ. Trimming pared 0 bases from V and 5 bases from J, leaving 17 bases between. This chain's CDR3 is CASSLVSGGQGTGELFF. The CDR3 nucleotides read TGCGCCAGCAGCTTGGTCTCGGGGGGCCAGGGGACCGGGGAGCTGTTTTTT.

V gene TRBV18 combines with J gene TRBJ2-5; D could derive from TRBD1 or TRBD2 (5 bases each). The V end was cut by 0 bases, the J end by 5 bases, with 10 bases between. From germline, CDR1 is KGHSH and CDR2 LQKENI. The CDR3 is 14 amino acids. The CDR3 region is CASSPPWGKETQYF. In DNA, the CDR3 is TGTGCCAGCTCACCACCGTGGGGGAAGGAGACCCAGTACTTC. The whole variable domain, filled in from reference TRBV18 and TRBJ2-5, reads NAGVMQNPRHLVRRRGQEARLRCSPMKGHSHVYWYRQLPEEGLKFMVYLQKENIIDESGMPKERFSAEFPKEGPSILRIQQVVRGDSAAYFCASSPPWGKETQYFGPGTRLLVL.

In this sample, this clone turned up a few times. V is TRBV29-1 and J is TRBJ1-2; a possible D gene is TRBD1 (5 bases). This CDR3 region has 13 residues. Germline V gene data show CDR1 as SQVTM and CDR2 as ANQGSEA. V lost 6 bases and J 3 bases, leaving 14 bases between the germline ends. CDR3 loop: CSVYLTGYYGYTF. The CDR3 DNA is TGCAGCGTCTACCTAACAGGATACTATGGCTACACCTTC.

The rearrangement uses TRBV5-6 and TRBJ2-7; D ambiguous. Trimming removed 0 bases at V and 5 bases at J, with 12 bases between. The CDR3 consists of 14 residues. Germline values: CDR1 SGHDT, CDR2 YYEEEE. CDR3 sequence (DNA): TGTGCCAGCAGCTTGGCGGAAGTGAGCCACGAGCAGTACTTC. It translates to CASSLAEVSHEQYF.

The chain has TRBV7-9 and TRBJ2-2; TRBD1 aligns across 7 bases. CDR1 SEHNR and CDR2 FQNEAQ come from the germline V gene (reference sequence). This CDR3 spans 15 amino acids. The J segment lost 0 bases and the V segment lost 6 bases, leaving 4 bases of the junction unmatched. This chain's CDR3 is CASRNQGANTGELFF. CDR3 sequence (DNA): TGTGCCAGCAGAAACCAGGGGGCGAACACCGGGGAGCTGTTTTTT.

CDR3 nucleotide sequence: TGTGCCAGCAGCTTACAAATCAGGGGTCAAGAGACCCAGTACTTC. Residues: CASSLQIRGQETQYF. V is TRBV13 and J is TRBJ2-5; maybe TRBD1 (6 bases). Per the germline V gene, CDR1 is PRHDT and CDR2 is FYEKMQ (reference sequence). The germline V and J ends were trimmed by 2 bases and 2 bases, with 12 bases remaining between them. The CDR3 sequence is 15 residues long.